This T cell receptor (beta chain) comes out of a study of CD8+CD57+ T cells in acquired aplastic anemia (dated 2018 in TCRdb). As for the study more broadly: Extracted DNA from sorted CD4+ and CD8+ cells averaged around 2.9 ug, ranging from roughly 0.17 to 27.4 ug. Mean read counts for healthy donor samples were 8.5 million to 10.8 million for CD4+ cells and about 12 million for CD8+ cells. Overall results and qualifications from the work: Although twenty-nine CD8+ CDR3 sequences were shared by patients and controls, these sequences appeared highly expressed in patients and within the immunodominant clones of patients. Between patients and healthy controls, no significant difference in CD8+ Simpson's diversity was found (P=0.060).

Genomic DNA was used as template for profiling of TCR beta VDJ combinations and CDR3 sequences. An Illumina HiSeq 2000 was used for TCR repertoire sequencing. On the study's bioinformatics: TRBV/TRBJ rearrangement plots, CDR3 size and DJ length profiles, and Simpson's diversity index were used to evaluate the repertoires. The immunodominant clone was defined as the most abundant DNA sequence in deep sequencing data. CDR3 amino acid sequences were checked for sharing across subjects and were also compared against the VDJdb database and published repertoires. Using fastp trimming at Q25 and MiXCR clonotype assembly, TCRdb reanalyzed the public sequencing data and kept in-frame beta chains. When rows share a CDR3 protein, they turn into one entry using the most common DNA and genes. These V and J calls rely on TCRdb rather than the paper's analysis. In all, the sample holds 150,000 to 200,000 distinct CDR3 sequences, and 35% to 55% of those were seen once. The leading ten clones occupy 0.8% to 1.1% of the sample.

CDR1 and CDR2 (ENHRY, SYGVKD) derive from the germline V gene. From its cysteine to its phenylalanine, the CDR3 spans 14 amino acids. Just the 42-base CDR3 DNA is kept, in frame starting at base 1. This clonotype came up a few times. Its antigen remains undetermined. This may be a read error: a much more frequent sequence differs by one nucleotide. In this study, sorted CD4+ and CD8+ T cells from the blood of healthy subjects and of severe aplastic anemia patients had their TCR repertoires deep-sequenced. Ficoll-Paque density gradient centrifugation was used to isolate peripheral blood mononuclear cells. CD4+ and CD8+ T cells were sorted by FACS or magnetic beads before DNA extraction.

The specimen sequenced was sorted CD4+, CD8+, or CD8+CD57+ T cells (not recorded which) from PBMCs. The chain links TRBV10-3 with TRBJ2-1; no confident D gene assignment can be made. This TCR was recovered from a human donor in good health. The CDR3 protein is CAISGDVRLNKQFF. The sequenced DNA is TGTGCCATCAGTGGAGACGTGCGGCTCAATAAGCAGTTCTTC.